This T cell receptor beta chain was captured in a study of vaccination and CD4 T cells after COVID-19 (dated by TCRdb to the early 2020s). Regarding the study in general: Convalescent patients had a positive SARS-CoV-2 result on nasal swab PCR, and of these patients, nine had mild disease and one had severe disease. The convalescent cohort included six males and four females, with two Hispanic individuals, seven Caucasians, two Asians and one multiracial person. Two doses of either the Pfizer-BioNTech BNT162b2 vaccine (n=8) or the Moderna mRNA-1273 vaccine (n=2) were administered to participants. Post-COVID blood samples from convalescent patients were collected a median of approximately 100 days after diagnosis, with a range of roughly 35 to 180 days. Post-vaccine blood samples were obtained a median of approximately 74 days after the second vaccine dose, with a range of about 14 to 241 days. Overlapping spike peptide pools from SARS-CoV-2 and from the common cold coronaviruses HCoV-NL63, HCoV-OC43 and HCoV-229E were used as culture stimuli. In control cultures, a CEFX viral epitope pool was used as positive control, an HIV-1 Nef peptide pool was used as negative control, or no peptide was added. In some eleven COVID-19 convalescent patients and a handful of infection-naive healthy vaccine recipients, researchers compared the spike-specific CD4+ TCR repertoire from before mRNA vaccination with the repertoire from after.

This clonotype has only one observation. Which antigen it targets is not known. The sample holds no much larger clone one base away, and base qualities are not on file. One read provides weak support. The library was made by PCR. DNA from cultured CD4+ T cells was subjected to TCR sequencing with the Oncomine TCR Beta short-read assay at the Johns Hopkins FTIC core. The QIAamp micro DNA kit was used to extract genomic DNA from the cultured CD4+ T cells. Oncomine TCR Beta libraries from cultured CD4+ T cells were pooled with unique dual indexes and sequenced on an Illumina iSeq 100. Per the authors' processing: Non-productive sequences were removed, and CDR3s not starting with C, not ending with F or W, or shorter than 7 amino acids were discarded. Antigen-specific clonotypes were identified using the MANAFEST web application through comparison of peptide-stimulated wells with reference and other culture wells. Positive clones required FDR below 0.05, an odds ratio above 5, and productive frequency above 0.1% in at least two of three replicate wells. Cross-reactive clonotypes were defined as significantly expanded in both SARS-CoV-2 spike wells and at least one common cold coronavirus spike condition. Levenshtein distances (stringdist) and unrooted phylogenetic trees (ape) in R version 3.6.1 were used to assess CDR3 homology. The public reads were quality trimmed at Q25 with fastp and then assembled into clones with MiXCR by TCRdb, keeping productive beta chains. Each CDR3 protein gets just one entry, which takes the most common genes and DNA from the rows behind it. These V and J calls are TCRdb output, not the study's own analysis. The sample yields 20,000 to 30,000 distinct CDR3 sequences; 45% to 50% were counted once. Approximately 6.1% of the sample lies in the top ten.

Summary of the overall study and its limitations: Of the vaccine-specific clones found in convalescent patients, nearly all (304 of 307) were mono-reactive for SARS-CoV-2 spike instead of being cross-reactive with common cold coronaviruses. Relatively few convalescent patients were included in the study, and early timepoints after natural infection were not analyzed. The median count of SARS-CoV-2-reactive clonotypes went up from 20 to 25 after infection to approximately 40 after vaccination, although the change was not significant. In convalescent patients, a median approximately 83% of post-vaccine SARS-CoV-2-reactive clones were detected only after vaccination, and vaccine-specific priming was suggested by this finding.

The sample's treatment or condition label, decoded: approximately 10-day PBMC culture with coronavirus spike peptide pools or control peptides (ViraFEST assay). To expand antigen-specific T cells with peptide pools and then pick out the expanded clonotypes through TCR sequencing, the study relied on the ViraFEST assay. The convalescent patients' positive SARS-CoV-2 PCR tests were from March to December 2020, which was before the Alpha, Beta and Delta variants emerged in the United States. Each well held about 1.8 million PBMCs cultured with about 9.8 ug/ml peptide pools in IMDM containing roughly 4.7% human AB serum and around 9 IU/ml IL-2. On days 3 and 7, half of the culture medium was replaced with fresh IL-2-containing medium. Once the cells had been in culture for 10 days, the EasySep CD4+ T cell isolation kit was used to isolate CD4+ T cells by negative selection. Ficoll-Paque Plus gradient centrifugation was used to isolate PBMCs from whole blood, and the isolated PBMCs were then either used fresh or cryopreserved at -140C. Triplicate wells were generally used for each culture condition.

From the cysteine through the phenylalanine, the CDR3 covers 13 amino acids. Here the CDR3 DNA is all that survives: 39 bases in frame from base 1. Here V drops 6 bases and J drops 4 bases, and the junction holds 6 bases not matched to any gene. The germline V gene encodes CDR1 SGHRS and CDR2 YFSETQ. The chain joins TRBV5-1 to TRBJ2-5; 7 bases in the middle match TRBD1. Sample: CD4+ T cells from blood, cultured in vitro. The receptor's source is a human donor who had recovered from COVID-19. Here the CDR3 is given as CASNRQGVETQYF. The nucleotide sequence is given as TGCGCCAGCAACCGGCAGGGGGTAGAGACCCAGTACTTC.